This TCR beta chain came from a study of blood T cell repertoires in COVID-19. Study details: T cells, B-cell-depleted T cells, or PBMCs supplied cDNA or gDNA.

Only in-frame clones appear in the TCRdb table, and some are missing; sequencing was by immunoSEQ multiplex PCR. The sample shows about 130,000 clones, around 88% of them seen only once. This clone was detected once. The CDR3 is 15 amino acids. V shed 3 bases and J 3 bases; nucleotides not matched to a gene: 5. Germline CDR1 reads LNHDA; CDR2 reads SQIVND (reference sequence). The material sequenced was peripheral blood. This receptor was taken from a man in his fifties with acute or convalescent COVID-19. V usage is TRBV19 and J usage is TRBJ2-3; 8 bases are shared with TRBD2. Here the CDR3 DNA reads TGTGCCAGTAGTATTACTAGCGGTGATACAGATACGCAGTATTTT. This codes for CASSITSGDTDTQYF.